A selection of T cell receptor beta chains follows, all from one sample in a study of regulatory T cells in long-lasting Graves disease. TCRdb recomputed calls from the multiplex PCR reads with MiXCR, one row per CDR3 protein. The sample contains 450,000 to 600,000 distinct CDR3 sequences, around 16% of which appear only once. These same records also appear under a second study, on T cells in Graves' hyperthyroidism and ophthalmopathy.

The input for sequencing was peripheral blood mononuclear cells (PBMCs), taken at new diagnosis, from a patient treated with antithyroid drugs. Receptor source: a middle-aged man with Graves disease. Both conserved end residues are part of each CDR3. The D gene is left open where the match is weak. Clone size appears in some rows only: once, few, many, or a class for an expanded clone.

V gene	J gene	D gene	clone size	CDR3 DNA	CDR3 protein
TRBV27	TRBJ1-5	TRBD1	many	TGTGCCAGCAGTCCTAGACAGGGACGACAGCCCCAGCATTTT	CASSPRQGRQPQHF
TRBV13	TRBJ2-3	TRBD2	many	TGTGCCACCAAAGAAGCGGGAGTTGATACGCAGTATTTT	CATKEAGVDTQYF
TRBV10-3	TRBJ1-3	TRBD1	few	TGTGCCATCAGTGAAGGGGACAGGGTGAGAGGAAACACCATATATTTT	CAISEGDRVRGNTIYF
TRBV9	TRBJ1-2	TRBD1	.	TGTGCCAGCAGCGTAGGTGACAGGGCCTTCTATGGCTACACCTTC	CASSVGDRAFYGYTF
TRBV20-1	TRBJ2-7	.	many	TGCAGTGCTAAGATTTGGGAATCCTACGAGCAGTACTTC	CSAKIWESYEQYF
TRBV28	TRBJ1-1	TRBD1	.	TGTGCCAGCAGTCCCTCAGGACAGGGCGGTGAAGCTTTCTTT	CASSPSGQGGEAFF
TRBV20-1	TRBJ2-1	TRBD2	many	TGCAGTGCTAGAGATTTCGAGCGGGAGGGGATCAATGAGCAGTTCTTC	CSARDFEREGINEQFF
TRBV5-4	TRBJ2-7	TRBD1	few	TGTGCCAGCAGTGGGACAGAGAGTTGGGGCGAGCAGTACTTC	CASSGTESWGEQYF
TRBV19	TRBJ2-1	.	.	TGTGCCAGTAGTATAATGAAGGGTTCTTACAATGAGCAGTTCTTC	CASSIMKGSYNEQFF
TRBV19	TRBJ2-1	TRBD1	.	TGTGCCAGTAGTGGGACAGGGGGCAGTGTTACGAATGAGCAGTTCTTC	CASSGTGGSVTNEQFF
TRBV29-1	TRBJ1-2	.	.	TGCAGCGTTGAAGATAGCGTCGCGGGAGGCTACACCTTC	CSVEDSVAGGYTF
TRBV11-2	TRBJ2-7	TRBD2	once	TGTGCCAGCAGAGCTCTCGTTAGCGGGATAGTATCCGAGCAGTACTTC	CASRALVSGIVSEQYF
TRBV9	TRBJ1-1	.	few	TGTGCCAGCAGCGTAGGTACGGGAGGGAACACTGAAGCTTTCTTT	CASSVGTGGNTEAFF
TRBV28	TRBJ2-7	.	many	TGTGCCAGCAGTCCGAGAGGTGGGACCAAGTACGAGCAGTACTTC	CASSPRGGTKYEQYF
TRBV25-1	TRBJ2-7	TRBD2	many	TGTGCCAGCAGTGAAGGCGGGAGCTCCTACGAGCAGTACTTC	CASSEGGSSYEQYF
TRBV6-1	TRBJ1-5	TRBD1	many	TGTGCCAGCATTGGGGACAGGGAGATCCGTCAGCCCCAGCATTTT	CASIGDREIRQPQHF
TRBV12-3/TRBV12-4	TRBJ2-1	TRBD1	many	TGTGCCAGCAGTTCCCCCGGGACAGTCTACAATGAGCAGTTCTTC	CASSSPGTVYNEQFF
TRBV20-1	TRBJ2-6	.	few	TGCAGTGCTAGGGGGATAGGTGGGGCCAACGTCCTGACTTTC	CSARGIGGANVLTF
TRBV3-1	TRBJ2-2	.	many	TGTGCCAGCAGCCACGCCGGGGAGCTGTTTTTT	CASSHAGELFF
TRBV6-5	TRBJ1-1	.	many	TGTGCCAGCAGTTACTGGTCCAGCACTGAAGCTTTCTTT	CASSYWSSTEAFF
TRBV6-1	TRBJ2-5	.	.	TGTGCCAGCAGTGAAGGACGAGCCCAAGAGACCCAGTACTTC	CASSEGRAQETQYF
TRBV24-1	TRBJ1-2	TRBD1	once	TGTGCCACCAGTGAGGGGCCGGGACAGCGGTATGGCTACACCTTC	CATSEGPGQRYGYTF
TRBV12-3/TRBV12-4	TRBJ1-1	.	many	TGTGCCAGCAGTGAAAACATGAACACTGAAGCTTTCTTT	CASSENMNTEAFF
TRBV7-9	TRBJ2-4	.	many	TGTGCCAGCAGCTCCAGCAAAAACATTCAGTACTTC	CASSSSKNIQYF
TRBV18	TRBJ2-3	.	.	TGTGCCAGCTCACCAGGACTAAGTGGCGCAGATACGCAGTATTTT	CASSPGLSGADTQYF
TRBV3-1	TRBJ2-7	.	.	TGTGCCAGCAGCCGGGGGGGGCAGGGATACGAGCAGTACTTC	CASSRGGQGYEQYF
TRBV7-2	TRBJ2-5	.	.	TGTGCCAGCCGCCGTAGTGAGACCCAGTACTTC	CASRRSETQYF
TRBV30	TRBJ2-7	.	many	TGTGCCTGGAATGAGGAGGACTGGACCTACGAGCAGTACTTC	CAWNEEDWTYEQYF
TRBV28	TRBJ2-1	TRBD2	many	TGTGCCAGCACAGGCGGGAGCAGTGAGCAGTTCTTC	CASTGGSSEQFF
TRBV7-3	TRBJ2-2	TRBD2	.	TGTGCCAGCAGCCCTGTGGGGACTAGCGGGATAACCGGGGAGCTGTTTTTT	CASSPVGTSGITGELFF
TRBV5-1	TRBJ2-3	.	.	TGCGCCAGCAGCCAGGCGGGGATACCAGCGAGACCTACTAGCACAGATACGCAGTATTTT	CASSQAGIPARPTSTDTQYF
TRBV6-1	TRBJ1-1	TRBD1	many	TGTGCCAGCAACTCCGGGACAGGGTTCGGCACTGAAGCTTTCTTT	CASNSGTGFGTEAFF
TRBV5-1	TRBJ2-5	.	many	TGCGCCAGCAGCTTTTGGTTGGCGGGCTCCCAAGAGACCCAGTACTTC	CASSFWLAGSQETQYF
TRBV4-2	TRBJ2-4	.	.	TGTGCCAGCAGCCAAGGCGGAGCAGGGAAAAACATTCAGTACTTC	CASSQGGAGKNIQYF
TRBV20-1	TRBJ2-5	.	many	TGCAGTGAGCTAGCCATAGGGGAAGAGACCCAGTACTTC	CSELAIGEETQYF
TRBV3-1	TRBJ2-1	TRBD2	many	TGTGCCAGCAGCCAAGACCAGCGGGGTACTTACAATGAGCAGTTCTTC	CASSQDQRGTYNEQFF
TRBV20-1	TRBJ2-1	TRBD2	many	TGCAGTGCTAGAGAGACTAGCGGGAGGACCTCCTACAATGAGCAGTTCTTC	CSARETSGRTSYNEQFF
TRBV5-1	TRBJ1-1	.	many	TGCGCCAGCAGCTGGGGGGACGGGAACACTGAAGCTTTCTTT	CASSWGDGNTEAFF
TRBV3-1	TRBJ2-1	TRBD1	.	TGTGCCAGCAGCCAAGTAGGGACAGGGATCGTGAATGAGCAGTTCTTC	CASSQVGTGIVNEQFF
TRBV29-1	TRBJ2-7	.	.	TGCAGCGTCGAACAACTAGCTTCTGTCGGCGAGCAGTACTTC	CSVEQLASVGEQYF
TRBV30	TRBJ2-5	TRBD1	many	TGTGCCTGGGACAGGGGACGAGAGACCCAGTACTTC	CAWDRGRETQYF
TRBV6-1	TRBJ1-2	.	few	TGTGCCAGCAGCTCAGGGGTTTTGGATGGCTACACCTTC	CASSSGVLDGYTF
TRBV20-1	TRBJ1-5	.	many	TGCAGTGCTAGAGATCGAGGAGGGATTAGGCCCCAGCATTTT	CSARDRGGIRPQHF
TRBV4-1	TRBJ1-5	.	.	TGCGCCAGCAGCGAACGAGGAAATAGCAATCAGCCCCAGCATTTT	CASSERGNSNQPQHF
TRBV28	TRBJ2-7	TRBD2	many	TGTGCCAGCAGTTTACAGCCGGCGGGAGATGACTACGAGCAGTACTTC	CASSLQPAGDDYEQYF
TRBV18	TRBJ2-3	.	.	TGTGCCAGCTCACCCGGCAGGGGCTTCACAGATACGCAGTATTTT	CASSPGRGFTDTQYF
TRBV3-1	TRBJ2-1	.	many	TGTGCCAGCAGCCAAGACATCGGCGTCGAGCAGTTCTTC	CASSQDIGVEQFF
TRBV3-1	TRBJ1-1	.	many	TGTGCCAGCAGCCAACTTGACAGCACTGAAGCTTTCTTT	CASSQLDSTEAFF
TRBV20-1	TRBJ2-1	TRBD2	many	TGCAGTGCTAGAGAGATTATGAGCGGGAAGGGGTACAATGAGCAGTTCTTC	CSAREIMSGKGYNEQFF
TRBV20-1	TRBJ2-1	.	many	TGCAGTGCTAGAGATGTCGGGCTAGCCCTTGGGGAGCAGTTCTTC	CSARDVGLALGEQFF
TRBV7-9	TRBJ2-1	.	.	TGTGCCAGCAGCTCAAGAGGGACGGGAAGCTCCTACAATGAGCAGTTCTTC	CASSSRGTGSSYNEQFF
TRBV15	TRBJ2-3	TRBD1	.	TGTGCCACCAGCAGGTTTAGACAGGGTAGCACAGATACGCAGTATTTT	CATSRFRQGSTDTQYF
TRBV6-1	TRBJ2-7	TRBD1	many	TGTGCCAGCAGTGATAGAGGGGGCCTGGACGAGCAGTACTTC	CASSDRGGLDEQYF
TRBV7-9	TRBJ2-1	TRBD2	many	TGTGCCAGCAGCATGACCGAGCGGGGCTACAATGAGCAGTTCTTC	CASSMTERGYNEQFF
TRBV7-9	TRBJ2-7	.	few	TGTGCCAGCGTATCGAGCGATACGCCCCTTCACTTC	CASVSSDTPLHF
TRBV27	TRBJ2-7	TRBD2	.	TGTGCCAGCAGTTCGGGGGGGGCCTACGAGCAGTACTTC	CASSSGGAYEQYF
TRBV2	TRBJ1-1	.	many	TGTGCCAGCAGTGAAGGCCAAGGCTTAACTGAAGCTTTCTTT	CASSEGQGLTEAFF
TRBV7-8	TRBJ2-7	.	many	TGTGCCAGCAGCTTAGTACGTAACTACGAAACCTACGAGCAGTACTTC	CASSLVRNYETYEQYF
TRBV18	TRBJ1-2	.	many	TGTGCCAGCTCACCGGCAGGGGATAGGGGCTACACCTTC	CASSPAGDRGYTF
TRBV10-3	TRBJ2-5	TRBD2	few	TGTGCCATCAGTTCAGGACTAGCGGGAGTGGTGACCCAGTACTTC	CAISSGLAGVVTQYF